This TCR beta chain was captured in a study of metastatic and nonmetastatic thyroid tumors (dated by TCRdb to between 2020 and 2021). Regarding the complete study: The researchers compared repertoires between peripheral blood samples and tumor or nodule tissue samples from patients with malignant or benign thyroid disease.

This clone was counted ten times or more. Its antigen specificity is not known. Germline and junction disagree at one end, which may indicate a read error. Before undergoing thyroid surgery, none of the patients had been given any kind of treatment. Patient clinical samples collected from about 2011 to 2018 were retrospectively analysed using T-cell receptor beta sequencing. Summary of the overall study and its limitations: In both blood and tumor samples, malignant tumors were reported to have significantly higher TCR beta diversity than benign nodules.

The CDR3 numbers 14 residues from cysteine through phenylalanine. The sequence is cut down to CDR3 DNA, 42 bases in frame from base 1. CDR1 is given as MNHEY and CDR2 as SMNVEV, both from the germline V gene (reference sequence). The library was prepared using PCR. The sample was run on an Illumina HiSeq 4000. The TCR beta-chain CDR3 region of each patient was profiled by high-throughput sequencing. Processing in the source paper ran as follows. The researchers built a classifier to tell apart papillary thyroid cancer patients with distant metastasis, based on CDR3 differences among clinicopathological groups. The Shannon index was used to assess repertoire diversity, and the Morisita-Horn index was used to assess tumor-blood repertoire similarity. The raw public reads went through TCRdb reprocessing: fastp at Q25, MiXCR clone calling, in-frame beta chains kept. These V and J calls derive from TCRdb rather than the authors' analysis. In all, the sample holds some 55,000 clones, and 20% of those were seen once. The ten largest clones capture about 4.1% of the sample.

Recombination joined TRBV27 with TRBJ2-3, and the D gene may be TRBD1, 5 bases matching. The specimen was blood. The sequence was obtained from a female donor with papillary thyroid cancer or a benign thyroid nodule (not recorded which). Some clones in this sample may be carry-over from other donors' samples. The CDR3 here reads CASSLSYKTATQYF. In nucleotides, the sequence is TGTGCCAGCAGTTTATCGTACAAGACAGCTACGCAGTATTTT.